The source of this T cell receptor (beta chain) is a study of T cells after posttransplantation cyclophosphamide. Study-level points and caveats: Recipient CMV seropositivity and CMV reactivation strongly tracked TRB clonality. Later blood repertoires were often dominated by clones from the donor CD8+ memory compartment. TRB overlap between skin or GI tissue T cells and blood was limited.

Profiled with immunoSEQ multiplex PCR; TCRdb holds only in-frame clones, not every one. The sample holds approximately 39,000 clones, and no clone turns up only once. The related graft donor's blood sample was taken on the day of bone marrow donation. The sample holds many counts of this clone. Its cognate antigen is unknown. This TCR derives from a man aged 50 to 60 in good health, CMV-negative, and a related stem cell transplant donor. Material: PBMCs.

The CDR3: CSVFGDREDEQYF. The CDR3 coding sequence is TGCAGCGTCTTTGGGGACAGGGAGGACGAGCAGTACTTC. The chain links TRBV29-1 to TRBJ2-7; 9 nucleotides line up with TRBD1. After removal of 6 bases from V and 5 bases from J, the junction contained 8 bases not matched to a gene. CDR3 length: 13 amino acids. Germline V gene sequence: CDR1 SQVTM, CDR2 ANQGSEA.